A selection of T cell receptor beta chains follows, all from one sample in a study of metastatic and nonmetastatic thyroid tumors. Via MiXCR, TCRdb re-called the PCR reads. This sample has roughly 8,000 clones, with roughly 25% found just once. The sample consisted of tumor tissue. The source is a female donor with papillary thyroid cancer or a benign thyroid nodule (not recorded which). Some clones in this sample may be carry-over from other donors' samples. The CDR3 runs from the conserved cysteine through the conserved F or W. Each record gives: J gene, CDR3 length, V gene, D gene, clone size, CDR3 DNA, CDR3 protein. A D gene is named only where the DNA matches it firmly. Part of the rows lack a size; the others show once, few, many or a class for expanded clones.

>TRBJ1-6|14|TRBV20-1|NA|medium-sized
TGCAGTGCTAGCGTCGGCCCCACGGATTCACCCCTCCACTTT
CSASVGPTDSPLHF
>TRBJ2-3|16|TRBV20-1|TRBD2|NA
TGCAGTGCTAGAGGCCAACTAGCGGATAGCACAGATACGCAGTATTTT
CSARGQLADSTDTQYF
>TRBJ2-1|12|TRBV5-1|NA|medium-sized
TGCGCCAGCAGCTTGTGGGATAATGAGCAGTTCTTC
CASSLWDNEQFF
>TRBJ2-1|17|TRBV6-2/TRBV6-3|NA|NA
TGTGCCAGCAGTCCTTTGCTTCCGGGACGTCGTTACAATGAGCAGTTCTTC
CASSPLLPGRRYNEQFF
>TRBJ2-5|13|TRBV24-1|NA|many
TGTGCCACCAGTGATTCCGACGGGCAGACCCAGTACTTC
CATSDSDGQTQYF
>TRBJ2-7|15|TRBV6-1|TRBD2|NA
TGTGCCAGCAGTCCGTCTCCGGCGGGAGCCTACGAGCAGTACTTC
CASSPSPAGAYEQYF
>TRBJ2-3|14|TRBV5-1|TRBD2|once
TGCGCCAGCAGCGTGGAGCGGGGTGGGGATACGCAGTATTTT
CASSVERGGDTQYF
>TRBJ2-3|14|TRBV9|TRBD1|many
TGTGCCAGCAGCTCCCCTACAGGGGGAGATACGCAGTATTTT
CASSSPTGGDTQYF
>TRBJ1-2|14|TRBV28|NA|NA
TGTGCCAGCAGTCCCCTGGCAGGGGCCCATGGCTACACCTTC
CASSPLAGAHGYTF
>TRBJ1-2|13|TRBV24-1|TRBD1|few
TGTGCCACCAGTGAGGACAGGGACTATGGCTACACCTTC
CATSEDRDYGYTF
>TRBJ1-2|12|TRBV30|NA|NA
TGTGCCTGGGCGGGACTTAACTATGGCTACACCTTC
CAWAGLNYGYTF
>TRBJ2-2|14|TRBV27|NA|NA
TGTGCCACCAAGTTTACGAGGAACACCGGGGAGCTGTTTTTT
CATKFTRNTGELFF
>TRBJ1-4|12|TRBV7-8|NA|many
TGTGCTGAACGCAGGGGTAATGAAAAACTGTTTTTT
CAERRGNEKLFF
>TRBJ1-6|18|TRBV2|NA|NA
TGTGCCAGCTACAAGACTTCTTCGGGATCCTCCTATAATTCACCCCTCCACTTT
CASYKTSSGSSYNSPLHF
>TRBJ2-7|15|TRBV2|NA|medium-sized
TGTGCCAGCACCGAAAACAGACTCCGTTCCTACGAGCAGTACTTC
CASTENRLRSYEQYF
>TRBJ2-3|14|TRBV6-1|NA|few
TGTGCCAGCAGTAAGCGAGCCCTCACAGATACGCAGTATTTT
CASSKRALTDTQYF
>TRBJ2-2|15|TRBV5-1|NA|few
TGCGCCAGCAGCAAACAGGGATCGGACACCGGGGAGCTGTTTTTT
CASSKQGSDTGELFF
>TRBJ2-7|13|TRBV5-1|NA|many
TGCGCCAGCAGCTTACTGGGGGACTACGAGCAGTACTTC
CASSLLGDYEQYF
>TRBJ2-7|15|TRBV20-1|TRBD2|many
TGCAGTGCTAGAAAGCCCCCGGGGGGTTTCAACGAGCAGTACTTC
CSARKPPGGFNEQYF
>TRBJ2-1|16|TRBV6-5|NA|few
TGTGCCAGCAGTTACTCGAGACTAAGAGCGGCCTTGAAGCAGTTCTTC
CASSYSRLRAALKQFF
>TRBJ1-5|11|TRBV6-1|TRBD1|medium-sized
TGTGCCACACAGGGGAATCAGCCCCAGCATTTT
CATQGNQPQHF
>TRBJ1-2|13|TRBV20-1|NA|few
TGCAGCGCTATCTCGGGGGGCGATGATGGCTACACCTTC
CSAISGGDDGYTF
>TRBJ2-1|17|TRBV9|TRBD2|NA
TGTGCCAGCAGCGCCCGACCGACTAGCGGGAGGGCTAATGAGCAGTTCTTC
CASSARPTSGRANEQFF
>TRBJ2-1|14|TRBV27|TRBD1|NA
TGTGCCACCGGCCGGGACAGGGCCTACAATGAGCAGTTCTTC
CATGRDRAYNEQFF
>TRBJ2-7|15|TRBV9|TRBD2|many
TGTGCCAGCAGCGCCTCTAGCGGGATCACCTACGAGCAGTACTTC
CASSASSGITYEQYF
>TRBJ1-5|16|TRBV6-5|NA|NA
TGTGCCAGCAGTTACCCCCCTAGCGGAAGCAATCAGCCCCAGCATTTT
CASSYPPSGSNQPQHF
>TRBJ1-5|12|TRBV6-1|NA|medium-sized
TGTGCCAGCAGAAAGACCCCAGGGCCCCAGCATTTT
CASRKTPGPQHF
>TRBJ1-2|14|TRBV6-1|NA|medium-sized
TGTGCCAGCACCACCTCGTGGTCTGACTATGGCTACACCTTC
CASTTSWSDYGYTF
>TRBJ1-1|14|TRBV20-1|TRBD1|once
TGCAGTGCTAGACCCGGGACAGGGATGTTTGGAGCTTTCTTT
CSARPGTGMFGAFF